Listed below are T cell receptor beta chains from one sample, sequenced in a study of blood T cells in healthy people across ages. TCRdb itself ran the 5' RACE reads through MiXCR, one entry per CDR3 protein. The sample contains approximately 1,700,000 distinct CDR3 sequences, around 40% of which appear only once. Sequences were obtained from blood. The receptors stem from a human donor in good health. The conserved cysteine and the conserved F or W are not part of the CDR3 here.

j_call | v_call | cdr3_aa
TRBJ2-5 | TRBV4-3 | ASSQDLDWEQTQY
TRBJ2-3 | TRBV5-1 | ASSLEGRHTDTQY
TRBJ2-7 | TRBV7-2 | ASSVTQAYEQY
TRBJ2-1 | TRBV5-1 | VSSLASGGNEQF
TRBJ2-1 | TRBV15 | ATSRDLSGGRSNEQF
TRBJ1-2 | TRBV5-6 | ASSPGPQTTGGYT
- | TRBV4-1 | ASSLTFGPYEQY
TRBJ2-5 | TRBV20-1 | SATKTGNSEIQY
TRBJ1-1 | TRBV30 | AWSVSLNTEAF
TRBJ1-5 | TRBV28 | ASSLTGYYSNQPQH
TRBJ2-5 | TRBV7-8 | ASRIMDGGTQY
TRBJ1-3 | TRBV9 | ASSPTGGAGNTIY
TRBJ2-1 | TRBV7-9 | ASSLIETGDRNEQF
TRBJ1-1 | TRBV20-1 | SAVGELAAEAF
TRBJ2-2 | TRBV29-1 | SVVAGTNTGELF
TRBJ1-2 | TRBV10-3 | AISESGTDYGYT
TRBJ2-1 | TRBV20-1 | SARALFTYEQF
TRBJ2-7 | TRBV7-8 | ASSLGPPGPFYEQY
TRBJ2-1 | TRBV6-1 | ASSIQGMDEQF
TRBJ2-1 | TRBV2 | ASSDGLHPSPSYNEQF
TRBJ2-1 | TRBV12-3/TRBV12-4 | ASSFIGGADEQF
TRBJ2-7 | TRBV27 | ASSPQGVYEQY
TRBJ2-1 | TRBV6-5 | ASSYTSGNNEQF
TRBJ2-7 | TRBV28 | ASSTVGYEQY
TRBJ2-7 | TRBV5-5 | ASSFFPDRSSCEQY
TRBJ2-5 | TRBV12-3/TRBV12-4 | ASSYMDMAGETQY
- | TRBV6-5 | ASSYQTGGLYEQY
TRBJ2-7 | TRBV15 | ATSSRGTYEQY
TRBJ2-7 | TRBV7-3 | ASSTGGAVDEQY
TRBJ1-2 | TRBV21-1 | AGLRDRGLVANYGYT
TRBJ2-1 | TRBV27 | ASSLPSPDSEQF
TRBJ2-1 | TRBV12-3/TRBV12-4 | ASSSPGGELYNEQF